This T cell receptor (beta chain) came from a study of shared clonotypes between healthy human individuals. This CDR3 region has 12 residues. Germline-derived CDR1 and CDR2 are SGHRS and YFSETQ. V lost 0 bases to trimming and J lost 3 bases, with 4 bases between them. Original analysis: Filtering differed, since immunoSEQ gave only junction sequences and no quality scores. Clones were sequenced by immunoSEQ multiplex PCR, and TCRdb holds only the in-frame ones, with some missing. V and J calls and clone size are copied from that table; D and trimming were computed from the DNA. This sample has about 1.1 million clones, with around 78% found just once. Overall study findings and caveats: Relative to memory subsets, naive subsets generally showed larger estimated richness.

The donors were adults (healthy and HIV-negative) with no recent acute infections or vaccinations. The table lists this clone with a few counts. The antigen is unknown. Other DNA sequences in this sample translate to the same CDR3. The rearrangement uses TRBV5-1 and TRBJ2-7, with unresolved D. Sequencing input: memory CD4+ T cells from PBMCs. This sample's subset: CD45RA-negative fraction. This clonotype originated in a man between 18 and 29 years old in good health. Some clones in this sample may be carry-over from other donors' samples. CDR3 region: CASSLGGYEQYF. The CDR3 nucleotides are TGCGCCAGCAGCTTGGGCGGCTACGAGCAGTACTTC.